This entry lists 18 T cell receptor beta chains sequenced from one sample in a study of cytomegalovirus exposure and HLA in healthy donors. Only in-frame clones appear in the TCRdb table, and some are missing; sequencing was by immunoSEQ multiplex PCR. This table has fewer than 90,000 clones, 84% appearing once. The sequencing sample was made of PBMCs. The receptors here all came from a woman aged 18-29 years in good health and CMV-seropositive.

This chain uses TRBV30 with TRBJ1-4, with 9 bases matching TRBD1. V lost 3 bases and J lost 8; bases outside the gene matches: 7. This CDR3 contains 14 residues. Germline CDR1 GTSNPN, CDR2 SVGIG (reference sequence). CDR3 amino acids: CAWSHNRGQEKLFF. The CDR3 region has the DNA TGTGCCTGGAGCCATAACAGGGGGCAGGAAAAACTGTTTTTT.

This clone showed up just a few times. The chain combines TRBV7-8 with TRBJ1-6; TRBD1 aligns across 8 bases. The CDR3 is 15 residues long. Trimming at V came to 1 base and at J to 8 bases, leaving 4 bases not matched to a gene. Germline V gene sequence: CDR1 SGHVS, CDR2 FQNEAQ. In DNA, the CDR3 is TGTGCCAGCAGCTTAGTGCAGGGGGCGGATTCACCCCTCCACTTT. Amino acids: CASSLVQGADSPLHF.

This chain connects TRBV19 to TRBJ1-2; possibly TRBD1 for D (6 bases). CDR1 is LNHDA and CDR2 is SQIVND in the germline V gene (reference sequence). V gave up 4 bases and J gave up 1 base, with 7 bases separating them. This CDR3 is 13 amino acids long. CDR3 coding DNA: TGTGCCAGTAGTAAGGGACATAACTATGGCTACACCTTC. The encoded protein is CASSKGHNYGYTF. The complete variable domain, with remaining parts taken from reference TRBV19 and TRBJ1-2, reads DGGITQSPKYLFRKEGQNVTLSCEQNLNHDAMYWYRQDPGQGLRLIYYSQIVNDFQKGDIAEGYSVSREKKESFPLTVTSAQKNPTAFYLCASSKGHNYGYTFGSGTRLTVV.

The chain recombines TRBV27 with TRBJ1-3; no firm D call. The V and J ends lost 6 bases and 0 bases respectively, with 15 bases between them. The CDR3 runs 16 residues. Germline-derived CDR1 and CDR2 are MNHEY and SMNVEV (reference sequence). In nucleotides, the CDR3 is TGTGCCAGCAGCCCCTCCTGGACTTCCTCTGGAAACACCATATATTTT. Translation gives CASSPSWTSSGNTIYF.

The V gene is TRBV5-6, the J gene TRBJ2-3; D is possibly TRBD2 (7 bases). Trimming left V 0 bases short and J 6 bases short, with 17 bases between. Germline CDR1 and CDR2: SGHDT and YYEEEE. This CDR3 region has 16 residues. The CDR3 bases are TGTGCCAGCAGCTTGGCCGGGAGGAACAGGGTTGATACGCAGTATTTT. Protein product: CASSLAGRNRVDTQYF.

The V and J genes are TRBV6-5 and TRBJ1-6; maybe TRBD1 (6 bases). In germline, CDR1 is MNHEY, CDR2 SVGAGI. The CDR3 sequence is 14 residues long. V was trimmed by 3 bases and J by 7 bases, leaving 10 bases between them. CDR3 protein: CASSYRQANSPLHF. The CDR3 DNA reads TGTGCCAGCAGTTATAGACAGGCGAATTCACCCCTCCACTTT.

The chain recombines TRBV9 with TRBJ1-2; 9 bases match TRBD1. This CDR3 spans 20 amino acids. The germline V gene has CDR1 SGDLS and CDR2 YYNGEE. Trimming took 7 bases from V and 7 from J; bases not matched to a gene: 29. Here the CDR3 DNA reads TGTGCCAGCGGGTCCGGGACAGGGTTCATTTCGCGGGTGGGGCTTTCTGGCTACACCTTC. This sequence encodes CASGSGTGFISRVGLSGYTF.

The V and J genes are TRBV5-8 and TRBJ2-1, with 11 positions matching TRBD1. The CDR3 has 20 residues. Germline trimming cut 0 bases from V and 2 bases from J; bases unmatched to any gene: 13. Germline CDR1 is SGHTS and CDR2 is YDEGEE. The CDR3, as DNA: TGTGCCAGCAGCTTGGCTTTAGGGACAGGGGGTGGAATCGCCTACAATGAGCAGTTCTTC. Its translation is CASSLALGTGGGIAYNEQFF.

V and J are TRBV5-1 and TRBJ2-1; the match to TRBD2 covers 10 bases. Unmatched junction bases numbered 8, after V lost 6 bases and J lost 5 bases. Germline loops: CDR1 SGHRS, CDR2 YFSETQ. The CDR3 is made up of 15 amino acids. CDR3 nucleotide sequence: TGCGCCAGCACCAAACTAGCGGGGTCGGACAATGAGCAGTTCTTC. Translating gives CASTKLAGSDNEQFF.

The genes are TRBV6-4 and TRBJ2-3; TRBD2 matches at 8 bases. Germline CDR1 is MRHNA and CDR2 is SNTAGT. V lost 3 bases, J lost 4 bases, and 9 bases stayed unmatched. The CDR3 contains 16 residues. The CDR3 sequence is CASSESSRGASDTQYF. Written as DNA, the CDR3 is TGTGCCAGCAGTGAGTCATCGCGGGGGGCCTCAGATACGCAGTATTTT.

This clone has at least ten counts. The genes are TRBV19 and TRBJ2-7; D is perhaps TRBD1 (7 bases). V was cut by 5 bases and J by 3 bases, with 20 bases left in between. Germline V gives CDR1 LNHDA, CDR2 SQIVND (reference sequence). The CDR3 runs to 16 residues. CDR3 DNA: TGTGCCAGTAGTCCGCGACAGGGCGGGGACCTCTACGAGCAGTACTTC. Translating gives CASSPRQGGDLYEQYF.

The V call is TRBV21-1, the J call TRBJ2-7; the table's D call of TRBD1 was not tested on the DNA. TRBV21-1 is an annotated pseudogene. CDR3 size: 18 residues. This CDR3 is CASSKEGRTSGDSYEQYF. CDR3 nucleotides: TGTGCCAGCAGCAAAGAGGGGCGGACGTCTGGGGATTCCTACGAGCAGTACTTC.

The chain uses TRBV6-4 and TRBJ2-3; TRBD2 is a possible D gene (5 bases). This CDR3 has 15 residues. V was trimmed by 3 bases and J by 2 bases, leaving 12 bases between them. The germline CDR1 and CDR2 sequences are MRHNA and SNTAGT. The CDR3, as DNA: TGTGCCAGCAGTGAGGGAGTTCGGGACACAGATACGCAGTATTTT. It encodes CASSEGVRDTDTQYF.

This chain links TRBV18 with TRBJ2-2; 7 bases map to TRBD2. The J segment lost 2 bases and the V segment lost 6 bases, leaving 6 bases of the junction unmatched. This CDR3 contains 15 residues. Germline V gives CDR1 KGHSH, CDR2 LQKENI. The CDR3 sequence: CASSRSGANTGELFF. CDR3 nucleotide sequence: TGTGCCAGCTCTCGGAGCGGGGCCAACACCGGGGAGCTGTTTTTT.

The genes are TRBV19 and TRBJ1-2; 8 nucleotides align to TRBD1. Per germline, CDR1 LNHDA and CDR2 SQIVND (reference sequence). The CDR3 runs to 15 residues. J lost 8 bases, V lost 3 bases, and 11 bases had no gene match. The CDR3 loop is CASSIVGQGAWGYTF. The CDR3 region has the DNA TGTGCCAGTAGTATTGTGGGGCAGGGGGCCTGGGGCTACACCTTC.

The chain uses TRBV28 and TRBJ1-5, with D uncertain. CDR3 length: 15 residues. Germline loops: CDR1 MDHEN, CDR2 SYDVKM. The ends were cut back, 2 bases at V and 6 bases at J, with 14 bases in the middle. CDR3 nucleotide sequence: TGTGCCAGCAGTTTAGTCGGTGCGTTTGGTCAGCCCCAGCATTTT. Translated, it gives CASSLVGAFGQPQHF.

The gene calls are TRBV11-2 and TRBJ2-3, with TRBD1 identical over 8 bases. After removal of 5 bases from V and 0 bases from J, the junction contained 1 base not matched to a gene. There are 14 residues in the CDR3. The germline V gene encodes CDR1 SGHAT and CDR2 FQNNGV. The CDR3 is CASSDRGSTDTQYF. The CDR3 nucleotides are TGTGCCAGCAGCGACAGGGGTAGCACAGATACGCAGTATTTT.

V usage is TRBV11-2 and J usage is TRBJ1-3; D remains unclear. This CDR3 is 17 amino acids long. Germline CDR1 reads SGHAT; CDR2 reads FQNNGV. Trimming took 0 bases from V and 0 from J, leaving 12 bases between them. This chain's CDR3 is CASSLEDGIISGNTIYF. CDR3 in DNA: TGTGCCAGCAGCTTAGAGGACGGGATAATCTCTGGAAACACCATATATTTT.